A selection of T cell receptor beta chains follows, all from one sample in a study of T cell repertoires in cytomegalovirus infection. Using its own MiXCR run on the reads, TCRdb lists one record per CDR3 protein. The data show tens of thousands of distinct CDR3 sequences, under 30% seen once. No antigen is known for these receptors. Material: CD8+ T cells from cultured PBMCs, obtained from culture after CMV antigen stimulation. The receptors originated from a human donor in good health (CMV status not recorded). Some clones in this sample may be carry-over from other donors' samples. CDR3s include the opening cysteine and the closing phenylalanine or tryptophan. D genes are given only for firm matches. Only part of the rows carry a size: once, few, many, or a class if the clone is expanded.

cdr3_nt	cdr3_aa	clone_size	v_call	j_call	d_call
TGTGCCAGCAGCTCAGGGACGGGCGAGCAGTACTTC	CASSSGTGEQYF	.	TRBV7-3	TRBJ2-7	.
TGTGCCAGTAGTCTCCGACTAGCGAGGAGCACCGGGGAGCTGTTTTTT	CASSLRLARSTGELFF	.	TRBV19	TRBJ2-2	TRBD2
TGTGCCACCTCTCCCCCCGGGAGCGGGAGGGCGGACGAGCAGTACTTC	CATSPPGSGRADEQYF	few	TRBV6-5	TRBJ2-7	TRBD2
TGTGCCAGCAGCTTATGGGCTAGCTCGAGCTCCTACGAGCAGTACTTC	CASSLWASSSSYEQYF	many	TRBV7-2	TRBJ2-7	.
TGCAGTGTAGCGGGGGGGCTCAATGAGCAGTTCTTC	CSVAGGLNEQFF	.	TRBV20-1	TRBJ2-1	TRBD2
TGTGCCAGCAGTCTCGGGACAGGGGTAGGCTACACCTTC	CASSLGTGVGYTF	many	TRBV28	TRBJ1-2	TRBD1
TGTGCCAGCAGCGCCCCCTTTCTAGCGGGATCGTACAATGAGCAGTTCTTC	CASSAPFLAGSYNEQFF	.	TRBV9	TRBJ2-1	TRBD2
TGTGCCAGCAGTCCCCCCGGAGGACCCCAGCATTTT	CASSPPGGPQHF	once	TRBV27	TRBJ1-5	.
TGTGCCAGCAGCTTAGAGTCGAATGAGCAGTTCTTC	CASSLESNEQFF	few	TRBV7-9	TRBJ2-1	.
TGCGCCAGCAGCCAAGATAGGGGGGTACCCTACAATGAGCAGTTCTTC	CASSQDRGVPYNEQFF	many	TRBV4-3	TRBJ2-1	.
TGTGCCAGCAGTTACTCTAGCTCCTACGAGCAGTACTTC	CASSYSSSYEQYF	.	TRBV6-2/TRBV6-3	TRBJ2-7	.
TGCAGTGCTAGAGGTGGGGCAGGGCCCGATCCAAGATTCACTGGAAACACCATATATTTT	CSARGGAGPDPRFTGNTIYF	many	TRBV20-1	TRBJ1-3	.